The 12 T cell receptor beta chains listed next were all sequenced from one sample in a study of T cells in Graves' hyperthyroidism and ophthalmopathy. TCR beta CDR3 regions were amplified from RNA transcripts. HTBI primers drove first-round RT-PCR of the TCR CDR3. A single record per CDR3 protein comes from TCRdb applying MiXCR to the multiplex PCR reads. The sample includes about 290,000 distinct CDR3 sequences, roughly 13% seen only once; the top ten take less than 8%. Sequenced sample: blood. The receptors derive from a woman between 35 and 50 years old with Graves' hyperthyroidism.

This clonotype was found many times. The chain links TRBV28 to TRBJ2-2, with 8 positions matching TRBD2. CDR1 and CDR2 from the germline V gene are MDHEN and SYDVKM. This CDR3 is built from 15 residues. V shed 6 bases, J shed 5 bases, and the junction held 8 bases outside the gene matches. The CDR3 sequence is CASSGPGRVTGELFF. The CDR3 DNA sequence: TGTGCCAGCAGCGGACCCGGGAGGGTGACCGGGGAGCTGTTTTTT.

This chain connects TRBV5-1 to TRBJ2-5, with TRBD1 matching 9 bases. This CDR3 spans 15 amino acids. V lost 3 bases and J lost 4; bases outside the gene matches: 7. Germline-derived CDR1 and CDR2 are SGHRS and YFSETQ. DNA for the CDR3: TGCGCCAGCAGCTCCGGGACAGGGAGGCGAGAGACCCAGTACTTC. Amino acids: CASSSGTGRRETQYF.

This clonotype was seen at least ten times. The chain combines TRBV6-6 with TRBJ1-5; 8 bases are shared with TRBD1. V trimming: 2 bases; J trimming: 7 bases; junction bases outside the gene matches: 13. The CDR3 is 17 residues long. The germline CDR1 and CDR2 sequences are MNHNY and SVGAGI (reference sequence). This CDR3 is CASSYRPPQGVHQPQHF. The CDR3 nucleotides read TGTGCCAGCAGTTACCGACCCCCACAGGGGGTTCACCAGCCCCAGCATTTT.

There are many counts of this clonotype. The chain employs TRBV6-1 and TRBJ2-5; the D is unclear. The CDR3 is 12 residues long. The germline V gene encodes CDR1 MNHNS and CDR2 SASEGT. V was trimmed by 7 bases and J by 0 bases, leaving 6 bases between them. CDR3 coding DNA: TGTGCCAGCAAAGACGACCAAGAGACCCAGTACTTC. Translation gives CASKDDQETQYF.

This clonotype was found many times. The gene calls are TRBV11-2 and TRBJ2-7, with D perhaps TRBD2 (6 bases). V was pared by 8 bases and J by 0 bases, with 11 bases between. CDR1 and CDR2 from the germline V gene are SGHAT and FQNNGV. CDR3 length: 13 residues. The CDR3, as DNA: TGTGCCAGCGAAGGCGGGACCTCCTACGAGCAGTACTTC. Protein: CASEGGTSYEQYF.

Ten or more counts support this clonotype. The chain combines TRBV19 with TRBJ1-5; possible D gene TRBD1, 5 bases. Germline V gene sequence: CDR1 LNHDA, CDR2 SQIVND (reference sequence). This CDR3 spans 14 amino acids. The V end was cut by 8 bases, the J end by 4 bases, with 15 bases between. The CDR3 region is CASGSGARNQPQHF. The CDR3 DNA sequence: TGTGCCAGTGGGAGTGGGGCTAGGAATCAGCCCCAGCATTTT.

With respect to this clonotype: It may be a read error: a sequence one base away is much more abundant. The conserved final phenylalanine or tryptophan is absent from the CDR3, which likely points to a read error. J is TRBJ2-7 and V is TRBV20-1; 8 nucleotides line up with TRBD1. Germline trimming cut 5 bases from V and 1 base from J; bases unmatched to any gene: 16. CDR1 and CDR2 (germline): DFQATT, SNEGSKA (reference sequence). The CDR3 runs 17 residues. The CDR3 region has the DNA TGCAGTGCTCCGCGTCCCGGGACAGGATTTTTTTCCTACGAGCAGTACTCC. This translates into CSAPRPGTGFFSYEQYS.

The CDR3 DNA is TGTGCCAGCAGGGCCCGTCCTACAGGGGTTTCGGCTTTCTTT. Amino acids: CASRARPTGVSAFF. The gene calls are TRBV7-3 and TRBJ1-1; 7 bases are a match to TRBD1. J lost 11 bases, V lost 6 bases, and 15 bases had no gene match. Germline CDR1 and CDR2: SGHTA and FQGTGA. The CDR3 runs to 14 residues.

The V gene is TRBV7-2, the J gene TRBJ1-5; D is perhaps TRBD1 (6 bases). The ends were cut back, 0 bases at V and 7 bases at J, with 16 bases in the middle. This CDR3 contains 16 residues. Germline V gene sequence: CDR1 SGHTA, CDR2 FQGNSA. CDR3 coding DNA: TGTGCCAGCAGCTTAGCGCTGAAGGGGGGCCGGCAGCCCCAGCATTTT. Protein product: CASSLALKGGRQPQHF.

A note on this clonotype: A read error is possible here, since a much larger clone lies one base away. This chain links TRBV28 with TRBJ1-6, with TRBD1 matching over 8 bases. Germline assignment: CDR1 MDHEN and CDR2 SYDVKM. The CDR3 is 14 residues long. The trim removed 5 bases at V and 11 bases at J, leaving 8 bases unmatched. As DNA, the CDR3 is TGTGCCAGCAGTCCTGGACAGGGAAGGACACCCCTCCACTTT. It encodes CASSPGQGRTPLHF. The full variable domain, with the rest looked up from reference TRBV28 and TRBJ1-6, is DVKVTQSSRYLVKRTGEKVFLECVQDMDHENMFWYRQDPGLGLRLIYFSYDVKMKEKGDIPEGYSVSREKKERFSLILESASTNQTSMYLCASSPGQGRTPLHFGNGTRLTVT.

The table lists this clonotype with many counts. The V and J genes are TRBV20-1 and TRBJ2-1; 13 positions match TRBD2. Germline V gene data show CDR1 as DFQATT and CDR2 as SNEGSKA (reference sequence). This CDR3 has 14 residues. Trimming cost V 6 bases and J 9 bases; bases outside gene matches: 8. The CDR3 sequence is CSAELAGGYGEQFF. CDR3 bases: TGCAGTGCGGAACTAGCGGGAGGGTACGGTGAGCAGTTCTTC.

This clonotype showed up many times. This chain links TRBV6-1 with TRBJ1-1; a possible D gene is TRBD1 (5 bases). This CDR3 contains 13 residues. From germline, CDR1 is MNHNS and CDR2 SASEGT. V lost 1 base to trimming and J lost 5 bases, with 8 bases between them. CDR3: CASSEGGGTEAFF. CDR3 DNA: TGTGCCAGCAGTGAAGGGGGGGGAACTGAAGCTTTCTTT.